The T cell receptor beta chain described here comes from a study of blood T cell repertoires in COVID-19. As for the study in general: Acute and convalescent COVID-19 specimens originated in the United States, Italy and Spain.

There are 13 residues in the CDR3. V lost 6 bases and J lost 5; bases outside the gene matches: 4. Germline-derived CDR1 and CDR2 are MDHEN and SYDVKM. Sequenced by immunoSEQ multiplex PCR; TCRdb stores in-frame clones only, minus some. The sample yields 200,000 to 300,000 clones, roughly 88% seen once. This clone appeared a single time. This sequence originates from a man older than 75 with acute or convalescent COVID-19. The material sequenced was peripheral blood. V gene TRBV28 combines with J gene TRBJ1-5, with 7 bases lining up with TRBD1. Here the CDR3 reads CASRWDSYQPQHF. The CDR3 DNA reads as TGTGCCAGCAGATGGGACAGCTATCAGCCCCAGCATTTT.